The 32 T cell receptor beta chains reported below all come from one sample, sequenced in a study of T cells after yellow fever vaccination. TCRdb passed the 5' RACE reads through MiXCR, listing each CDR3 protein once. The repertoire holds around 500,000 distinct CDR3 sequences, with 21% as singletons. Source: PBMCs, taken about 20 days after the first yellow fever vaccination. The receptors come from a man between 18 and 35 years old who received the YFV17D yellow fever vaccine.

The chain joins TRBV18 to TRBJ1-6, with D unclear. CDR3 length: 14 amino acids. The V end lost 4 bases, the J end lost 6 bases, and 10 bases lay between the germline ends. CDR1 KGHSH and CDR2 LQKENI come from the germline V gene. CDR3 nucleotide sequence: TGTGCCAGCTCACTTCTCCATACTAATTCACCCCTCCACTTT. This encodes CASSLLHTNSPLHF.

This clonotype was seen more than once but under ten times. The chain is built from TRBV4-1 and TRBJ2-5; 9 nucleotides line up with TRBD2. The CDR3 consists of 17 residues. The germline gives CDR1 MGHRA, CDR2 YSYEKL. Trimming cost V 0 bases and J 7 bases; bases outside gene matches: 12. The CDR3 sequence: CASSQEQVAGARGTQYF. Written as DNA, the CDR3 is TGCGCCAGCAGCCAAGAGCAGGTAGCGGGGGCGCGAGGGACCCAGTACTTC.

This clonotype has only a few counts. V gene TRBV2 combines with J gene TRBJ1-2; tentatively, D is TRBD1 (5 bases). V shed 9 bases and J shed 8 bases, with 16 bases lying between them. Germline lookup yields CDR1 SNHLY and CDR2 FYNNEI. The CDR3 consists of 12 residues. The CDR3 protein is CASRDPRLGYTF. In DNA, the CDR3 is TGTGCCAGTAGGGACCCCCGTTTAGGCTACACCTTC.

The rearrangement links TRBV9 to TRBJ2-2; D possibly corresponds to TRBD2 (5 bases). The CDR3 covers 14 residues. V lost 3 bases, J lost 1 base, and 7 bases lay in between. Germline loops: CDR1 SGDLS, CDR2 YYNGEE. For the CDR3, the DNA is TGTGCCAGCAGCGGCCGGGGGAACACCGGGGAGCTGTTTTTT. It yields the protein CASSGRGNTGELFF. The full variable domain, with the rest looked up from reference TRBV9 and TRBJ2-2, is DSGVTQTPKHLITATGQRVTLRCSPRSGDLSVYWYQQSLDQGLQFLIQYYNGEERAKGNILERFSAQQFPDLHSELNLSSLELGDSALYFCASSGRGNTGELFFGEGSRLTVL.

The CDR3 sequence is CASSLGQWNSPLHF. The CDR3 bases are TGTGCCAGCAGCTTGGGGCAGTGGAATTCACCCCTCCACTTT. This chain uses TRBV5-8 with TRBJ1-6; D call uncertain. CDR1 and CDR2 (germline): SGHTS, YDEGEE. The ends were cut back, 0 bases at V and 7 bases at J, with 8 bases in the middle. The CDR3 is 14 amino acids. Complete variable domain (other parts from reference TRBV5-8 and TRBJ1-6): EAGVTQSPTHLIKTRGQQATLRCSPISGHTSVYWYQQALGLGLQFLLWYDEGEERNRGNFPPRFSGRQFPNYSSELNVNALELEDSALYLCASSLGQWNSPLHFGNGTRLTVT.

The V call is TRBV5-6, the J call TRBJ2-1, with unresolved D. From germline, CDR1 is SGHDT and CDR2 YYEEEE. V lost 0 bases, J lost 10 bases, and 14 bases lay in between. This CDR3 comprises 14 residues. The CDR3 DNA reads TGTGCCAGCAGCTTGGTTACTTCTAGGCGCGAGCAGTTCTTC. Its translation is CASSLVTSRREQFF.

This clonotype has only a few counts. V is TRBV25-1 and J is TRBJ2-3, with TRBD1 matching over 9 bases. Per the germline V gene, CDR1 is MGHDK and CDR2 is SYGVNS. J gave up 10 bases and V 4 bases, and 15 bases lay outside the gene matches. This CDR3 has 16 residues. CDR3 in amino acids: CASSGTGTGITWAQYF. The CDR3 coding sequence is TGTGCCAGCAGTGGGACCGGGACAGGGATAACTTGGGCGCAGTATTTT.

The genes are TRBV20-1 and TRBJ2-7, with D possibly being TRBD1 or TRBD2 (5 bases each). This CDR3 has 14 amino acids. V lost 5 bases and J 3 bases, leaving 17 bases between the germline ends. In germline, CDR1 is DFQATT, CDR2 SNEGSKA (reference sequence). CDR3 sequence (DNA): TGCAGTGCTCGCCCCTCGGGACCCCACTACGAGCAGTACTTC. Amino acids: CSARPSGPHYEQYF.

The chain is built from TRBV2 and TRBJ1-5; maybe TRBD1 (5 bases). The CDR3 spans 15 residues. Trimming took off 9 bases at V and 7 bases at J, with 22 bases between the two ends. Germline values: CDR1 SNHLY, CDR2 FYNNEI. CDR3: CASSKEGDFWQPQHF. The CDR3 DNA follows: TGTGCCAGTTCAAAAGAAGGGGACTTCTGGCAGCCCCAGCATTTT.

This clonotype was counted a few times. The chain is built from TRBV12-3 or TRBV12-4 and TRBJ2-6, with D unclear. This CDR3 comprises 15 residues. V dropped 7 bases and J dropped 0 bases, with 10 bases sitting between them. CDR3 in amino acids: CASTSWASGANVLTF. CDR3 nucleotide sequence: TGTGCCAGCACTTCCTGGGCCTCTGGGGCCAACGTCCTGACTTTC.

Only a few counts were recorded for this clonotype. J is TRBJ2-1 and V is TRBV12-3 or TRBV12-4, with 10 bases that match TRBD1. V shed 5 bases, J shed 10 bases, and the junction held 11 bases outside the gene matches. The CDR3 is made up of 15 amino acids. The CDR3 spells CASSTLTGGGGEQFF. The CDR3 coding sequence is TGTGCCAGCAGTACACTGACAGGGGGCGGAGGCGAGCAGTTCTTC.

The V gene is TRBV5-5, the J gene TRBJ2-5; no clear D. V was trimmed by 2 bases and J by 5 bases, leaving 13 bases between them. Germline CDR1 SGHKS, CDR2 YYEKEE (reference sequence). The CDR3 contains 14 residues. CDR3 nucleotides: TGTGCCAGCAGCTTTAATGGGGTAGGGGAGACCCAGTACTTC. Its protein product is CASSFNGVGETQYF.

This rearrangement joins TRBV6-2 or TRBV6-3 to TRBJ2-1; tentatively, D is TRBD1 or TRBD2 (6 bases each). Germline V gene lookup returns CDR1 MNHEY and CDR2 SVGEGT. The CDR3 spans 18 residues. The V gene lost 0 bases and the J gene lost 5 bases, with 20 bases spanning the gap. The CDR3 loop is CASSYSLARGDLNNEQFF. The CDR3 coding sequence is TGTGCCAGCAGTTACTCTCTAGCTAGGGGGGATTTGAACAATGAGCAGTTCTTC.

This clonotype turned up a few times. The rearrangement uses TRBV5-1 and TRBJ2-2; the match to TRBD2 covers 9 bases. V lost 1 base to trimming and J lost 1 base; unmatched junction nucleotides: 11. CDR3 length equals 19 residues. Looked up from germline, CDR1 is SGHRS and CDR2 is YFSETQ. The CDR3 nucleotides read TGCGCCAGCAGCTTGTACTTGCGGGGGGGCCTTGAGAACACCGGGGAGCTGTTTTTT. This codes for CASSLYLRGGLENTGELFF.

This clonotype has just a few counts. This chain joins TRBV6-1 and TRBJ2-7; 8 nucleotides match TRBD1. Per the germline V gene, CDR1 is MNHNS and CDR2 is SASEGT. J was trimmed by 8 bases and V by 5 bases; bases with no gene match: 11. CDR3 size: 14 residues. For the CDR3, the DNA is TGTGCCAGCAGTCTTCCGAGACAGGGGTTAAAGCAGTACGTC. Its protein product is CASSLPRQGLKQYV.

This clonotype has only a few counts. The gene calls are TRBV10-3 and TRBJ2-1; TRBD2 agrees at 8 bases. Per the germline V gene, CDR1 is ENHRY and CDR2 is SYGVKD. CDR3 length: 14 amino acids. Unmatched junction bases numbered 10, after V lost 5 bases and J lost 10 bases. The CDR3 DNA sequence: TGTGCCATCAGTATGTCCGGGACTAGAACCGAGCAGTTCTTC. This sequence encodes CAISMSGTRTEQFF.

The count of this clonotype is one. This rearrangement joins TRBV7-9 to TRBJ1-2; D gene unclear. Germline CDR1 SEHNR, CDR2 FQNEAQ (reference sequence). Trimming removed 5 bases from V and 5 bases from J, with 12 bases in between. The CDR3 is 13 amino acids. The CDR3 DNA sequence: TGTGCCAGCAGCCGAGACGGAACTTATGGCTACACCTTC. Its translation: CASSRDGTYGYTF. Together with reference TRBV7-9 and TRBJ1-2, the CDR3 gives the full variable domain: DTGVSQNPRHKITKRGQNVTFRCDPISEHNRLYWYRQTLGQGPEFLTYFQNEAQLEKSRLLSDRFSAERPKGSFSTLEIQRTEQGDSAMYLCASSRDGTYGYTFGSGTRLTVV.

This clonotype was detected only a few times. The chain has TRBV7-2 and TRBJ2-7; D tentatively fits TRBD1 or TRBD2 (5 bases each). Trimming pared 4 bases from V and 2 bases from J, leaving 15 bases between. Germline loops: CDR1 SGHTA, CDR2 FQGNSA. The length of the CDR3 is 15 residues. CDR3 region: CASSSSGTKTYEQYF. The CDR3, as DNA: TGTGCCAGCAGCTCGTCCGGGACGAAAACCTACGAGCAGTACTTC.

The chain employs TRBV14 and TRBJ2-5, with D perhaps matching TRBD2 (6 bases). Deletions cut 5 bases from V and 4 bases from J, with 20 bases between. CDR1 is SGHDN and CDR2 is FVKESK in the germline V gene. The CDR3 loop spans 16 amino acids. The DNA of the CDR3 is TGTGCCAGCAGCACCCGACTAGAGTCTGGGGGAGAGACCCAGTACTTC. Its protein is CASSTRLESGGETQYF.

The genes are TRBV6-1 and TRBJ1-3; perhaps TRBD1 as D (6 bases). The CDR3 extends over 13 amino acids. Trimming shortened V by 3 bases and J by 7 bases, and 10 bases separated the two germline ends. The germline gives CDR1 MNHNS, CDR2 SASEGT. The CDR3 nucleotides read TGTGCCAGCAGTGACCAAAGGGGGAACACCATATATTTT. Translation gives CASSDQRGNTIYF.

The genes are TRBV7-2 and TRBJ2-3, with 7 bases matching TRBD2. V trimming: 7 bases; J trimming: 4 bases; junction bases outside the gene matches: 5. CDR3 length: 13 amino acids. CDR1 is SGHTA and CDR2 is FQGNSA in the germline V gene. The CDR3 DNA sequence: TGTGCCAGCACCTCGGGAGGTGCAGATACGCAGTATTTT. Translation gives CASTSGGADTQYF.

This chain uses TRBV20-1 with TRBJ1-4, with no clear D. Germline V gene sequence: CDR1 DFQATT, CDR2 SNEGSKA (reference sequence). Deletions cut 6 bases from V and 6 bases from J, with 11 bases between. The CDR3 runs to 12 residues. The CDR3 spells CSARPGYEKLFF. Here the CDR3 DNA reads TGCAGTGCCAGGCCTGGGTATGAAAAACTGTTTTTT.

V and J are TRBV20-1 and TRBJ2-2; 11 bases fit TRBD1. The CDR3 length is 17 residues. J gave up 6 bases and V 0 bases, and 9 bases lay outside the gene matches. CDR1 is DFQATT, CDR2 SNEGSKA, per germline (reference sequence). The CDR3 bases are TGCAGTGCTAGAGATGGACAGGGGGCGCCCCTTTCCGGGGAGCTGTTTTTT. Residues: CSARDGQGAPLSGELFF.

This chain connects TRBV12-3 or TRBV12-4 to TRBJ2-1; 8 nucleotides align to TRBD2. There are 18 residues in the CDR3. With 0 bases clipped from V and 3 bases from J, the junction kept 10 bases outside the gene matches. The CDR3 sequence is CASSLAGGTGGFYNEQFF. CDR3 nucleotide sequence: TGTGCCAGCAGTTTAGCCGGTGGGACGGGGGGGTTCTACAATGAGCAGTTCTTC.

In this sample, this clonotype turned up a few times. This chain connects TRBV4-3 to TRBJ1-5; a possible D gene is TRBD1 (5 bases). V was clipped by 0 bases and J by 4 bases, with 10 bases between them. This CDR3 comprises 15 residues. Germline CDR1 and CDR2: LGHNA and YSLEER. CDR3 nucleotide sequence: TGCGCCAGCAGCCAAGATATTCGGGGGAATCAGCCCCAGCATTTT. It encodes CASSQDIRGNQPQHF.

This clonotype showed up just a few times. This chain links TRBV28 with TRBJ1-6, with D unclear. The V end lost 1 base, the J end lost 10 bases, and 11 bases lay between the germline ends. This CDR3 has 14 residues. CDR1 is MDHEN and CDR2 is SYDVKM in the germline V gene. The CDR3 reads CASSLFQDSSPLHF. For the CDR3, the DNA is TGTGCCAGCAGTTTATTCCAGGATAGCTCACCCCTCCACTTT.

CDR3 nucleotides: TGTGCCATCAATGTGCAAGCGGGGGGGCCGGGTGAGCAGTTCTTC. Translation gives CAINVQAGGPGEQFF. The chain joins TRBV10-3 to TRBJ2-1; 10 bases match TRBD2. Germline trimming cut 7 bases from V and 9 bases from J; bases unmatched to any gene: 12. CDR1 and CDR2 from the germline V gene are ENHRY and SYGVKD. The CDR3 loop spans 15 amino acids.

The gene calls are TRBV12-3 or TRBV12-4 and TRBJ2-4; no firm D call. The CDR3 sequence is 12 residues long. Trimming took off 3 bases at V and 5 bases at J, with 5 bases between the two ends. Here the CDR3 DNA reads TGTGCCAGCAGTTTCTTGGAAAACATTCAGTACTTC. Translation: CASSFLENIQYF.

V is TRBV20-1 and J is TRBJ2-5, with 10 bases fitting TRBD2. Germline V CDR1 and CDR2: DFQATT, SNEGSKA (reference sequence). The CDR3 extends over 13 amino acids. V lost 6 bases, J lost 4 bases, and 5 bases stayed unmatched. Here the CDR3 reads CSAHLAGVETQYF. The CDR3, as DNA: TGCAGTGCCCATCTAGCGGGGGTAGAGACCCAGTACTTC.

This clonotype was seen many times. The chain has TRBV6-1 and TRBJ2-3, with TRBD1 matching over 9 bases. This CDR3 comprises 16 residues. The V gene end was trimmed by 6 bases and the J gene end by 1 base; junction bases not matched to a gene: 8. CDR1 is MNHNS and CDR2 is SASEGT in the germline V gene. The CDR3 DNA reads TGTGCCAGCAGCCTTGGACAGGGGATTCGCACAGATACGCAGTATTTT. This encodes CASSLGQGIRTDTQYF.

This clonotype was counted many times. This rearrangement joins TRBV5-1 to TRBJ2-2; possible D gene TRBD1, 6 bases. The CDR3 loop spans 15 amino acids. Deletions cut 0 bases from V and 7 bases from J, with 13 bases between. CDR1 and CDR2 (germline): SGHRS, YFSETQ. For the CDR3, the DNA is TGCGCCAGCAGCTTGGCCGCCAGGGGTGTCGGGGAGCTGTTTTTT. It encodes CASSLAARGVGELFF.

This chain joins TRBV12-3 or TRBV12-4 and TRBJ1-3; D uncertain. The CDR3 covers 14 residues. Trimming cost V 4 bases and J 0 bases, with 7 bases left between them. Written as DNA, the CDR3 is TGTGCCAGCAGTTCTGGGGACTCTGGAAACACCATATATTTT. This sequence encodes CASSSGDSGNTIYF.